Only one count was recorded for the clone carrying this TCR beta chain. The CDR3 length is 14 residues. Germline CDR1 is MNHEY and CDR2 is SVGAGI. Germline trimming cut 6 bases from V and 3 bases from J; bases unmatched to any gene: 6. The entry originates in a study of blood T cell repertoires in COVID-19. Looking at the study overall: Both acute and convalescent COVID-19 samples were obtained from the United States, Italy and Spain. Sources were T cells, B-cell-depleted T cells, or PBMCs; the material itself was cDNA or gDNA.

The method was immunoSEQ multiplex PCR; TCRdb's version includes in-frame clones alone and lacks a portion of them. Among approximately 270,000 clones listed, 89% were seen once. The chain employs TRBV6-5 and TRBJ2-7, with 9 bases fitting TRBD1. This receptor was obtained from a woman aged 55-70 years who had recovered from COVID-19. Material for sequencing was PBMCs or T cells enriched from blood (not recorded which). CDR3 amino acids: CASRSQGAGYEQYF. As DNA, the CDR3 is TGTGCCAGCAGGTCACAGGGGGCGGGCTACGAGCAGTACTTC.